This T cell receptor beta chain was sequenced during a study of cytomegalovirus exposure and HLA in healthy donors. This CDR3 is built from 13 residues. CDR1 is SGDLS, CDR2 YYNGEE, per germline. V was clipped by 4 bases and J by 5 bases; unmatched bases: 2. Sequencing used immunoSEQ multiplex PCR; TCRdb keeps in-frame clones, though not all of them. The sample contains 180,000 or so clones, 86% of which appear only once. The sample was PBMCs. The TCR originated in a young man in good health and CMV-seropositive. The chain employs TRBV9 and TRBJ2-7, with 11 bases fitting TRBD2. The CDR3 loop is CASSTSGRHEQYF. The CDR3 DNA is TGTGCCAGCAGCACTAGCGGGAGACACGAGCAGTACTTC.